Each of the 23 T cell receptor beta chains below was sequenced from the same sample in a study of blood T cells in healthy people across ages (dated by TCRdb to the mid-2010s). The library came from 5' RACE. The instrument was an Illumina HiSeq 2500. A second PCR of roughly 6 to 12 cycles was run with a J-beta primer mix and a sample-barcoded 5' primer. The public sequencing data were trimmed at Q25 with fastp and processed into clonotypes with MiXCR by TCRdb, which kept only in-frame beta chains. Records with the same CDR3 protein are collapsed into one entry carrying the most frequent genes and DNA. Within this sample are hundreds of thousands of distinct CDR3 sequences, with approximately 59% of them counted one time only. Jointly, the top ten make up approximately 40% of the sample. Source material: blood. All receptors come from a man aged 60 to 75 in good health.

This chain joins TRBV6-1 and TRBJ2-4; no firm D call. The J call is uncertain, as TRBJ2-7 better fits the DNA end. This CDR3 is built from 15 residues. Germline CDR1 reads MNHNS; CDR2 reads SASEGT. CDR3 sequence (DNA): TGTGCCAGCAGTGAAGGGCAGGTGAGGACCTACGAGCAGTACTTC. This encodes CASSEGQVRTYEQYF.

This clonotype appeared a few times. This chain joins TRBV6-1 and TRBJ2-5; TRBD2 matches 9 bases. Trimming removed 6 bases from V and 5 bases from J; junction bases left unmatched: 19. This CDR3 spans 18 amino acids. Germline loops: CDR1 MNHNS, CDR2 SASEGT. The CDR3 sequence is CASRQTNTGTSLEETQYF. DNA of the CDR3: TGTGCCAGCAGGCAAACCAATACCGGGACTAGCTTGGAGGAGACCCAGTACTTC.

The chain combines TRBV7-9 with TRBJ1-2; D gene ambiguous. This CDR3 contains 14 residues. Germline V gene data show CDR1 as SEHNR and CDR2 as FQNEAQ (reference sequence). Trimming took 7 bases from V and 1 from J, leaving 13 bases between them. CDR3: CASTPPGVNYGYTF. The CDR3 bases are TGTGCCAGCACCCCGCCCGGGGTTAACTATGGCTACACCTTC.

V usage is TRBV19 and J usage is TRBJ2-7; possibly TRBD1 for D (6 bases). The V and J ends lost 4 bases and 2 bases respectively, with 12 bases between them. CDR1 is LNHDA and CDR2 is SQIVND in the germline V gene (reference sequence). The CDR3 covers 14 residues. Here the CDR3 reads CASSNDRRPYEQYF. The DNA for the CDR3 is TGTGCCAGTAGTAATGACAGGCGCCCCTACGAGCAGTACTTC.

The chain carries TRBV20-1 and TRBJ2-5, with D possibly matching TRBD1 (6 bases). Germline assignment: CDR1 DFQATT and CDR2 SNEGSKA (reference sequence). This CDR3 contains 13 residues. Trimming stripped 5 bases from V and 1 base from J, with 11 bases between. The CDR3 reads CSALQGIQETQYF. Written as DNA, the CDR3 is TGCAGTGCTCTCCAGGGGATCCAAGAGACCCAGTACTTC.

The chain has TRBV30 and TRBJ2-7; a possible D gene is TRBD2 (5 bases). From germline, CDR1 is GTSNPN and CDR2 SVGIG (reference sequence). The CDR3 loop spans 13 amino acids. V was cut by 3 bases and J by 0 bases, with 9 bases left in between. The CDR3 DNA follows: TGTGCCTGGAGCGGGGATTTCTCCTACGAGCAGTACTTC. As protein: CAWSGDFSYEQYF.

DNA for the CDR3: TGCGCCAGCAACAGGGGGAGCTCCTACAATGAGCAGTTCTTC. Translation: CASNRGSSYNEQFF. V and J are TRBV5-1 and TRBJ2-1; the match to TRBD1 covers 8 bases. The J segment lost 0 bases and the V segment lost 6 bases, leaving 2 bases of the junction unmatched. The CDR3 sequence is 14 residues long. Germline CDR1 SGHRS, CDR2 YFSETQ.

This clonotype came up many times. The chain carries TRBV11-2 and TRBJ1-2; a weak D match, TRBD1 (6 bases). CDR3 length: 17 residues. CDR1 is SGHAT and CDR2 is FQNNGV in the germline V gene. V lost 0 bases and J 2 bases, leaving 16 bases between the germline ends. This CDR3 reads CASSLDGGLGGNYGYTF. The DNA of the CDR3 is TGTGCCAGCAGCTTAGATGGGGGCCTGGGTGGGAACTATGGCTACACCTTC.

This clonotype has a handful of counts. The chain has TRBV6-5 and TRBJ2-1; 7 nucleotides line up with TRBD1. Germline values: CDR1 MNHEY, CDR2 SVGAGI. V lost 8 bases and J lost 9; bases outside the gene matches: 13. This CDR3 is 14 amino acids long. CDR3 residues: CASLGAGGIGEQFF. The CDR3 bases are TGTGCCAGCCTAGGGGCAGGGGGTATAGGTGAGCAGTTCTTC.

The chain joins TRBV29-1 to TRBJ2-1, with D perhaps assigned TRBD1 or TRBD2 (6 bases each). V was pared by 0 bases and J by 0 bases, with 21 bases between. The CDR3 runs 19 residues. Germline CDR1 reads SQVTM; CDR2 reads ANQGSEA. CDR3 in DNA: TGCAGCGTTGAAGATCCCTTTACAGGGTTCGGGGGCTCCTACAATGAGCAGTTCTTC. It specifies CSVEDPFTGFGGSYNEQFF.

The rearrangement joins TRBV7-2 to TRBJ2-5, with D unclear. The end of the DNA is better explained by TRBJ2-7, so the J call may be wrong. CDR3 length equals 13 residues. CDR1 and CDR2 from the germline V gene are SGHTA and FQGNSA. In nucleotides, the CDR3 is TGTGCCAGCAGCTTTAGCCTGGACTACGAGCAGTACTTC. Translated, it gives CASSFSLDYEQYF.

This clonotype came up many times. The chain is built from TRBV5-1 and TRBJ1-1, with D unclear. This CDR3 has 12 amino acids. Germline V CDR1 and CDR2: SGHRS, YFSETQ. V lost 5 bases to trimming and J lost 3 bases, with 8 bases between them. The CDR3 DNA reads TGCGCCAGCAGATACGGGGACACTGAAGCTTTCTTT. It yields the protein CASRYGDTEAFF.

This clonotype was observed a handful of times. V gene TRBV5-1 combines with J gene TRBJ2-6, with TRBD1 identical over 7 bases. Germline V gene sequence: CDR1 SGHRS, CDR2 YFSETQ. This CDR3 spans 16 amino acids. The V and J ends lost 2 bases and 2 bases, in that order; junction bases with no gene match: 4. The DNA for the CDR3 is TGCGCCAGCAGCTTAGACAGGGTCGCTGGGGCCAACGTCCTGACTTTC. Translated, it gives CASSLDRVAGANVLTF.

This clonotype was recorded only once. The CDR3 sequence is CSADRGMETQYF. CDR3 coding DNA: TGCAGTGCGGACAGGGGGATGGAGACCCAGTACTTC. The chain couples TRBV20-1 to TRBJ2-7, with 10 bases lining up with TRBD1. Judging by the DNA end, TRBJ2-5 fits better; the J call may be wrong. Germline V lookup: CDR1 DFQATT, CDR2 SNEGSKA (reference sequence). CDR3 size: 12 residues.

This clonotype came up a few times. V and J are TRBV29-1 and TRBJ1-2; D is unclear. Between the trimmed V and J ends, which lost 0 bases and 7 bases, there was a span of 9 bases. From germline, CDR1 is SQVTM and CDR2 ANQGSEA. The CDR3 is 12 residues long. The CDR3, as DNA: TGCAGCGTTGAAGAGGGCGCGGGTGGCTACACCTTC. This encodes CSVEEGAGGYTF.

The rearrangement joins TRBV2 to TRBJ2-1; D is unresolved. This CDR3 has 12 residues. CDR1 is SNHLY, CDR2 FYNNEI, per germline. Trimming pared 2 bases from V and 5 bases from J, leaving 4 bases between. CDR3 nucleotide sequence: TGTGCCAGCAGTGAAAGGAACAATGAGCAGTTCTTC. Protein sequence: CASSERNNEQFF.

The chain recombines TRBV5-1 with TRBJ2-1, with 7 bases identical to TRBD2. V lost 8 bases to trimming and J lost 8 bases; unmatched junction nucleotides: 19. Germline lookup yields CDR1 SGHRS and CDR2 YFSETQ. CDR3 length: 16 amino acids. The CDR3 DNA reads TGCGCCAGTAGCCCCTCTAGTGGGCGGGGGTCGGATGAGCAGTTCTTC. Protein product: CASSPSSGRGSDEQFF.

This clonotype was recorded only once. This chain connects TRBV6-5 to TRBJ2-5, with 8 positions matching TRBD1. The CDR3 sequence is 14 residues long. Losses at the gene ends were 6 bases for V and 6 bases for J; bases not matched to a gene: 9. Germline loops: CDR1 MNHEY, CDR2 SVGAGI. The DNA of the CDR3 is TGTGCCAGCAGACCTACAGGGGGGAAGCAGACCCAGTACTTC. This codes for CASRPTGGKQTQYF.

The chain employs TRBV7-2 and TRBJ2-7, with TRBD2 matching 8 bases. Judging by the DNA end, TRBJ2-5 fits better; the J call may be wrong. The germline CDR1 and CDR2 sequences are SGHTA and FQGNSA. The CDR3 is made up of 15 amino acids. The CDR3 is CASSGIAGSLETQYF. DNA for the CDR3: TGTGCCAGCAGCGGAATAGCGGGGTCCTTAGAGACCCAGTACTTC.

This rearrangement joins TRBV7-2 to TRBJ2-1; TRBD2 matches at 10 bases. This CDR3 comprises 17 residues. The J segment lost 6 bases and the V segment lost 3 bases, leaving 11 bases of the junction unmatched. Germline V CDR1 and CDR2: SGHTA, FQGNSA. The CDR3 reads CASSFSPQRGGSNEQFF. Here the CDR3 DNA reads TGTGCCAGCAGCTTCAGTCCCCAGCGGGGGGGGAGCAATGAGCAGTTCTTC.

V is TRBV12-3 or TRBV12-4 and J is TRBJ1-6; tentatively, D is TRBD1 (6 bases). The CDR3 runs to 15 residues. Deletions cut 5 bases from V and 3 bases from J, with 11 bases between. CDR3 sequence (DNA): TGTGCCAGCAGTAGTAACAGGGACTATAATTCACCCCTCCACTTT. The encoded protein is CASSSNRDYNSPLHF.

This clonotype appeared many times. This CDR3 reads CAIKPGLAGVVEQFF. CDR3 sequence (DNA): TGTGCCATCAAACCGGGACTAGCGGGGGTGGTGGAGCAGTTCTTC. The V and J genes are TRBV6-1 and TRBJ2-1; 14 nucleotides match TRBD2. V dropped 10 bases and J dropped 10; count of bases not matched to a gene: 12. Germline V gene data show CDR1 as MNHNS and CDR2 as SASEGT. The CDR3 contains 15 residues.

Note on this clonotype: A much larger clone differs by one base, so this may be a read error. The chain has TRBV3-1 and TRBJ2-7; D remains ambiguous. With the DNA end fitting TRBJ2-5 better, the J assignment may be wrong. The CDR3 length is 12 residues. Germline assignment: CDR1 LGHDT and CDR2 YNNKEL (reference sequence). In DNA, the CDR3 is TGTGCCAGCAGCCAAGACTGGGAGACCCAGTACTTC. It translates to CASSQDWETQYF.